Following are 10 T cell receptor beta chains from one sample sequenced in a study of cytomegalovirus exposure and HLA in healthy donors (dated by TCRdb to about 2017). Library creation used the immunoSEQ multiplex PCR assay. For the multiplex PCR, a mixture combining 60 forward primers for TCR Vbeta segments and 13 reverse primers for TCR Jbeta segments was used. TCRdb carries this immuneACCESS record with in-frame sequences only. Its versions omit some clonotypes, under half of them owing to an unresolved V gene in the studies checked, with the rest unexplained. The sample yields about 200,000 clones; roughly 80% were counted once. Clones ranked in the top ten supply 2.9% of the sample. The sequenced sample was PBMCs. The receptors originated from a man aged 25 to 40 in good health and CMV-seronegative.

In DNA form, the CDR3 reads TGTGCCAGCAGCCCAGGGGTGGGCGTGATGAACACTGAAGCTTTCTTT. It yields the protein CASSPGVGVMNTEAFF. The chain employs TRBV7-3 and TRBJ1-1, with D tentatively TRBD1 (6 bases). The germline V and J ends were trimmed by 5 bases and 0 bases, with 16 bases remaining between them. The length of the CDR3 is 16 residues. Germline CDR1 and CDR2: SGHTA and FQGTGA.

This chain connects TRBV15 to TRBJ2-5; D remains unclear. V was cut by 2 bases and J by 2 bases, with 12 bases left in between. CDR3 length: 15 amino acids. The germline CDR1 and CDR2 sequences are LNHNV and YYDKDF (reference sequence). The CDR3 DNA follows: TGTGCCACCAGCAGACAACAGTCCCCACAAGAGACCCAGTACTTC. Its translation is CATSRQQSPQETQYF. Complete variable domain (other parts from reference TRBV15 and TRBJ2-5): DAMVIQNPRYQVTQFGKPVTLSCSQTLNHNVMYWYQQKSSQAPKLLFHYYDKDFNNEADTPDNFQSRRPNTSFCFLDIRSPGLGDTAMYLCATSRQQSPQETQYFGPGTRLLVL.

The chain couples TRBV5-6 to TRBJ2-3; tentative D call: TRBD2 (6 bases). Per the germline V gene, CDR1 is SGHDT and CDR2 is YYEEEE. Trimming removed 1 base at V and 0 bases at J, with 12 bases between. There are 16 residues in the CDR3. The CDR3 spells CASSLFTSSSTDTQYF. CDR3 DNA sequence: TGTGCCAGCAGCTTGTTTACTAGCTCTAGCACAGATACGCAGTATTTT.

This chain joins TRBV19 and TRBJ2-3; possibly TRBD2 for D (5 bases). Germline values: CDR1 LNHDA, CDR2 SQIVND (reference sequence). Trimming removed 5 bases from V and 1 base from J, with 13 bases in between. The CDR3 length is 15 residues. The DNA for the CDR3 is TGTGCCAGTAGTTATGGACTGCCTGGCACAGATACGCAGTATTTT. Its protein is CASSYGLPGTDTQYF.

The chain links TRBV7-9 to TRBJ1-1; TRBD1 aligns across 7 bases. V shed 0 bases and J 10 bases; nucleotides not matched to a gene: 11. CDR1 SEHNR and CDR2 FQNEAQ come from the germline V gene (reference sequence). This CDR3 has 15 amino acids. The CDR3 loop reads CASSLAPTGVRGAFF. The CDR3 coding sequence is TGTGCCAGCAGCTTAGCCCCAACAGGGGTCAGAGGAGCTTTCTTT.

The chain combines TRBV15 with TRBJ1-5, with TRBD1 identical over 7 bases. After removal of 4 bases from V and 4 bases from J, the junction contained 4 bases not matched to a gene. The CDR3 covers 14 residues. Per the germline V gene, CDR1 is LNHNV and CDR2 is YYDKDF (reference sequence). CDR3 in amino acids: CATSKQGRNQPQHF. The CDR3 nucleotides read TGTGCCACCAGCAAACAGGGGAGGAATCAGCCCCAGCATTTT.

The chain recombines TRBV2 with TRBJ1-6; possibly TRBD1 for D (5 bases). CDR1 and CDR2 from the germline V gene are SNHLY and FYNNEI. CDR3 length equals 13 residues. For the CDR3, the DNA is TGTGCGATTTGCAGGGCCTATAATTCACCCCTCCACTTT. Translating it yields CAICRAYNSPLHF.

Written as DNA, the CDR3 is TGTGCCAGCAGCTTGACAGGGGGCGATGGGTACGAGCAGTACTTC. Its protein product is CASSLTGGDGYEQYF. The genes are TRBV5-4 and TRBJ2-7, with 9 nucleotides matching TRBD1. V shed 1 base, J shed 4 bases, and the junction held 6 bases outside the gene matches. CDR3 length: 15 residues. Germline V gene lookup returns CDR1 SGHNT and CDR2 YYREEE (reference sequence).

The rearrangement joins TRBV6-1 to TRBJ1-2; 7 bases map to TRBD1. This CDR3 contains 14 residues. V was clipped by 4 bases and J by 2 bases; unmatched bases: 4. CDR1 is MNHNS and CDR2 is SASEGT in the germline V gene. The CDR3 loop reads CASSATGRNYGYTF. The CDR3 bases are TGTGCCAGCAGTGCGACAGGGAGGAACTATGGCTACACCTTC.

The gene calls are TRBV6-1 and TRBJ1-1; 8 positions agree with TRBD1. Trimming at V came to 5 bases and at J to 1 base, leaving 6 bases not matched to a gene. Germline V gives CDR1 MNHNS, CDR2 SASEGT. The CDR3 consists of 15 residues. The CDR3 DNA reads TGTGCCAGCAGTACAACAGGGGGACCGAACACTGAAGCTTTCTTT. It specifies CASSTTGGPNTEAFF.